The 7 T cell receptor beta chains below come from one sample, sequenced in a study of vaccination and CD4 T cells after COVID-19. Sequence data for DNA of cultured CD4+ T cells were generated by the Oncomine TCR Beta short-read assay. TCRdb itself ran the PCR reads through MiXCR, one entry per CDR3 protein. This sample has 1,500 to 2,000 distinct CDR3 sequences, with more than 55% found just once. The treatment here: approximately nine-day PBMC culture with coronavirus spike peptide pools or control peptides (ViraFEST assay). Pre-COVID-19 pandemic sampling (2011-2018) yielded the unexposed donor's CD4+ T cells. Which antigens these TCRs recognize remains unknown. Material: CD4+ T cells from blood, cultured in vitro. These receptors were obtained from a human donor in good health.

V is TRBV9 and J is TRBJ1-1; D is uncertain. This CDR3 contains 13 residues. CDR1 and CDR2 (germline): SGDLS, YYNGEE. Trimming removed 4 bases at V and 1 base at J, with 8 bases between. The DNA of the CDR3 is TGTGCCAGCAGCCCGACATGGAACACTGAAGCTTTCTTT. This encodes CASSPTWNTEAFF.

As DNA, the CDR3 is TGTGCCAGCAGCTTAGGGCAGGGGGCGTCCACCCTCCACTTT. It encodes CASSLGQGASTLHF. V usage is TRBV7-9 and J usage is TRBJ1-6; 8 bases are a match to TRBD1. CDR1 SEHNR and CDR2 FQNEAQ come from the germline V gene (reference sequence). The V gene end was trimmed by 1 base and the J gene end by 14 bases; junction bases not matched to a gene: 7. The CDR3 runs 14 residues. Full variable domain (remainder filled in from reference TRBV7-9 and TRBJ1-6): DTGVSQNPRHKITKRGQNVTFRCDPISEHNRLYWYRQTLGQGPEFLTYFQNEAQLEKSRLLSDRFSAERPKGSFSTLEIQRTEQGDSAMYLCASSLGQGASTLHFGNGTRLTVT.

The rearrangement links TRBV24-1 to TRBJ2-5; possible D gene TRBD1, 6 bases. The length of the CDR3 is 15 residues. Deletions cut 5 bases from V and 5 bases from J, with 17 bases between. Germline CDR1 reads KGHDR; CDR2 reads SFDVKD. CDR3 bases: TGTGCCACCAGTGGAGGCAGGGGAGTTGGGGAGACCCAGTACTTC. Translated: CATSGGRGVGETQYF.

The CDR3 region has the DNA TGCAGTGCTAGAGAACCGGGACGGAGTGACGCCTATGGCTACACCTTC. This gives the protein CSAREPGRSDAYGYTF. This chain joins TRBV20-1 and TRBJ1-2; perhaps TRBD1 as D (5 bases). The CDR3 is 16 residues long. Germline V gene sequence: CDR1 DFQATT, CDR2 SNEGSKA (reference sequence). V was pared by 0 bases and J by 4 bases, with 18 bases between.

This clonotype was seen only a few times. The CDR3 reads CSAREVGGTYEQYF. In DNA, the CDR3 is TGCAGTGCTAGAGAGGTGGGGGGTACGTACGAGCAGTACTTC. The chain uses TRBV20-1 and TRBJ2-1, with D possibly being TRBD2 (6 bases). Gene TRBJ2-7 matches the end of the DNA better, so the J call may be wrong. Germline-derived CDR1 and CDR2 are DFQATT and SNEGSKA (reference sequence). This CDR3 contains 14 residues.

In nucleotides, the CDR3 is TGTGCCAGCAGCTTAGTAGGGGGAGGGGCGAACACTGAAGCTTTCTTT. Translated: CASSLVGGGANTEAFF. The V and J genes are TRBV11-3 and TRBJ1-1; TRBD1 is a possible D gene (6 bases). Germline CDR1 SGHNT, CDR2 YENEEA. CDR3 length: 16 residues. The V and J ends lost 1 base and 1 base respectively, with 13 bases between them.

The rearrangement joins TRBV5-1 to TRBJ2-7; D unresolved. V lost 5 bases to trimming and J lost 0 bases, with 12 bases between them. From germline, CDR1 is SGHRS and CDR2 YFSETQ. This CDR3 is 14 amino acids long. The CDR3 DNA reads as TGCGCCAGCAGTAAGCTAGAGAGCTCCTACGAGCAGTACTTC. It yields the protein CASSKLESSYEQYF.